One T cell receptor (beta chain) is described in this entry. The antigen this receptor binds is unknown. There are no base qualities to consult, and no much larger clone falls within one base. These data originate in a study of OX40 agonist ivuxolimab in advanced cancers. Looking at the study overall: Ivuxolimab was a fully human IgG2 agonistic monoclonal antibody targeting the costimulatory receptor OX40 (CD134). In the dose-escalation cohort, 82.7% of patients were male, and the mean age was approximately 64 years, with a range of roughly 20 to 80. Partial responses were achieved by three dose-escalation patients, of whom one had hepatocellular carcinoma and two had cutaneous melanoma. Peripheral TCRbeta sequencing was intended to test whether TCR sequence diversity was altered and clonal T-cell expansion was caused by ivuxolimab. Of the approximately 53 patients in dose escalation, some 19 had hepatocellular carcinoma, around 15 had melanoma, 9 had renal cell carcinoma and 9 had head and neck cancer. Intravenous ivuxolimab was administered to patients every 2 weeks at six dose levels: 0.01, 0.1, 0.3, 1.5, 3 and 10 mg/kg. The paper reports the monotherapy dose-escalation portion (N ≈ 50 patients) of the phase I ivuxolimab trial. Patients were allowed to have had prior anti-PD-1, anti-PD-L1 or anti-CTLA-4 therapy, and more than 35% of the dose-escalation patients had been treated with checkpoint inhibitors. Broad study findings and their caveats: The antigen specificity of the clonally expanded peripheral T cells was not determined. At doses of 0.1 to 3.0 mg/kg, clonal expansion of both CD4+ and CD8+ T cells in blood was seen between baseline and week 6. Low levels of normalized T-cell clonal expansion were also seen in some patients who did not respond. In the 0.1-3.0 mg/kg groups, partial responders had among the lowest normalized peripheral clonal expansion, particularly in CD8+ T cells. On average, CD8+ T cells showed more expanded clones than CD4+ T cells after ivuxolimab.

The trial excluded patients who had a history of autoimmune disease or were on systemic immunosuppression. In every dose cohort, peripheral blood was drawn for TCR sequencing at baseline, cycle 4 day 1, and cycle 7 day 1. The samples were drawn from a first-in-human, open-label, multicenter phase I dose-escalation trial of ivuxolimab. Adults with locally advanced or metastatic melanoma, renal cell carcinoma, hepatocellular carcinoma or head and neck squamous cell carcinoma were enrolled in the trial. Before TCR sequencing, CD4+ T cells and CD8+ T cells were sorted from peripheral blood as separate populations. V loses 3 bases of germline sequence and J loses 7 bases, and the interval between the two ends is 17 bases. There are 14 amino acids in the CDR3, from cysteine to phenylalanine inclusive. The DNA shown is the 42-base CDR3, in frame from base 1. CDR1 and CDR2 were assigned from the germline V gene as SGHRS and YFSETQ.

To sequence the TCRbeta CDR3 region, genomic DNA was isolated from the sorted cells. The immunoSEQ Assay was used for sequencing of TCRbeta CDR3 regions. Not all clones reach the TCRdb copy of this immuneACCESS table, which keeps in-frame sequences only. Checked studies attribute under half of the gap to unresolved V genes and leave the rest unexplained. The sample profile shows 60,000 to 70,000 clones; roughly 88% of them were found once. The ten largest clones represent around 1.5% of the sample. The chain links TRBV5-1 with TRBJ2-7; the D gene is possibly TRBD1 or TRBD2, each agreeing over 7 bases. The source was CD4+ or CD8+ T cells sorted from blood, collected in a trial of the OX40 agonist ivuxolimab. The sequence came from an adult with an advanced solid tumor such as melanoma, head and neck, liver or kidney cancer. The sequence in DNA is TGCGCCAGCAGCTCAGGGGGGGCGCCGGGGGAGCAGTACTTC. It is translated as CASSSGGAPGEQYF.